The 24 T cell receptor beta chains below all came from one sample that was sequenced in a study of blood T cell repertoires in COVID-19 (dated by TCRdb to about 2020). Libraries were built with the immunoSEQ multiplex PCR assay. TCRdb re-hosts the immuneACCESS table, in-frame sequences only. Its copies lack some clones; in the studies checked, an unresolved V gene accounts for under half of them, and the cause for the rest is not known. The table for this sample lists under 50,000 clones; approximately 88% of them were counted only once. 1% to 1.5% of the sample is taken by the ten largest. The sample comprised peripheral blood. These receptor sequences come from a woman aged 40 to 50 with acute or convalescent COVID-19.

The chain employs TRBV3-1 (or the pseudogene TRBV3-2) and TRBJ2-1; 7 nucleotides match TRBD2. CDR1 and CDR2 from the germline V gene are LGHDT and YNNKEL (reference sequence). J lost 1 base, V lost 6 bases, and 9 bases had no gene match. The CDR3 runs 16 residues. The CDR3: CASSDAGALSYNEQFF. Written as DNA, the CDR3 is TGTGCCAGCAGTGATGCGGGAGCCCTATCCTACAATGAGCAGTTCTTC.

This chain links TRBV7-3 with TRBJ1-1; D unclear. The V end was cut by 5 bases, the J end by 5 bases, with 18 bases between. There are 15 residues in the CDR3. In germline, CDR1 is SGHTA, CDR2 FQGTGA. The CDR3 protein is CASSPTGGVGTEAFF. The CDR3 DNA sequence: TGTGCCAGCAGCCCTACGGGCGGGGTCGGGACTGAAGCTTTCTTT.

Only a few counts were recorded for this clone. The V gene is TRBV7-2, the J gene TRBJ1-2; D remains ambiguous. Looked up from germline, CDR1 is SGHTA and CDR2 is FQGNSA. This CDR3 contains 15 residues. V dropped 4 bases and J dropped 5 bases, with 17 bases sitting between them. Here the CDR3 DNA reads TGTGCCAGCAGCTCCGGACGGACTCCCTTGTATGGCTACACCTTC. Protein: CASSSGRTPLYGYTF.

The V gene is TRBV9, the J gene TRBJ1-5; no clear D gene. Germline assignment: CDR1 SGDLS and CDR2 YYNGEE. V gave up 2 bases and J gave up 5 bases, with 11 bases separating them. The CDR3 is made up of 14 amino acids. CDR3 bases: TGTGCCAGCAGCGTCTCAGGCTCCGATCAGCCCCAGCATTTT. This encodes CASSVSGSDQPQHF.

V gene TRBV19 combines with J gene TRBJ1-5; no clear D gene. The germline V and J ends were trimmed by 3 bases and 0 bases, with 21 bases remaining between them. Looked up from germline, CDR1 is LNHDA and CDR2 is SQIVND (reference sequence). CDR3 length: 19 residues. The CDR3 coding sequence is TGTGCCAGTAGTATGTTAGCCTCGAGAGTGGCCTTTAGCAATCAGCCCCAGCATTTT. This encodes CASSMLASRVAFSNQPQHF.

J is TRBJ1-1 and V is TRBV6-5, with D perhaps matching TRBD1 (5 bases). V was pared by 7 bases and J by 1 base, with 16 bases between. Germline V gene sequence: CDR1 MNHEY, CDR2 SVGAGI. CDR3 length: 15 amino acids. The CDR3 DNA follows: TGTGCCAGCACCGACGGGGGTAGGTGGAACACTGAAGCTTTCTTT. It yields the protein CASTDGGRWNTEAFF.

J is TRBJ2-3 and V is TRBV5-1, with D uncertain. CDR3 length: 14 residues. The V end lost 0 bases, the J end lost 6 bases, and 11 bases lay between the germline ends. Germline loops: CDR1 SGHRS, CDR2 YFSETQ. The DNA of the CDR3 is TGCGCCAGCAGCTTGGATGGCGGTCCTGATACGCAGTATTTT. It codes for CASSLDGGPDTQYF.

The V call is TRBV4-3, the J call TRBJ2-3, with 8 bases aligning to TRBD2. Trimming cost V 4 bases and J 3 bases; bases outside gene matches: 3. The germline gives CDR1 LGHNA, CDR2 YSLEER. The CDR3 is 14 amino acids. The CDR3 reads CASSRAGETDTQYF. DNA for the CDR3: TGCGCCAGCAGCCGAGCGGGGGAAACAGATACGCAGTATTTT.

The rearrangement uses TRBV7-9 and TRBJ1-4; the match to TRBD1 covers 8 bases. V was pared by 5 bases and J by 4 bases, with 3 bases of the junction left unmatched. Germline V gives CDR1 SEHNR, CDR2 FQNEAQ (reference sequence). CDR3 size: 14 residues. The CDR3 loop is CASSRQGSNEKLFF. The CDR3 bases are TGTGCCAGCAGCCGACAGGGGAGTAATGAAAAACTGTTTTTT.

This clone was observed a handful of times. This rearrangement joins TRBV6-5 to TRBJ2-7; tentatively, D is TRBD2 (5 bases). CDR3 length equals 14 residues. Germline V lookup: CDR1 MNHEY, CDR2 SVGAGI. V was pared by 6 bases and J by 2 bases, with 14 bases between. This CDR3 reads CASSPSGIAYEQYF. In DNA form, the CDR3 reads TGTGCCAGCAGCCCGTCCGGGATAGCCTACGAGCAGTACTTC.

V gene TRBV6-2 or TRBV6-3 combines with J gene TRBJ2-1; D may be TRBD1 (5 bases). CDR3 length equals 15 residues. V gave up 0 bases and J gave up 4 bases, with 10 bases separating them. CDR1 is MNHEY and CDR2 is SVGEGT in the germline V gene. The CDR3 bases are TGTGCCAGCAGTTACTCGTTGCAGGGTTACAATGAGCAGTTCTTC. This codes for CASSYSLQGYNEQFF.

The rearrangement uses TRBV19 and TRBJ2-1; 10 bases match TRBD2. The CDR3 spans 15 residues. The junction had 8 bases not matched to a gene; V was cut back by 10 bases and J by 2 bases. Germline V lookup: CDR1 LNHDA, CDR2 SQIVND (reference sequence). The CDR3 DNA sequence: TGTGCCATCAGCCCTAGCGGGGGACCCTACAATGAGCAGTTCTTC. This translates into CAISPSGGPYNEQFF.

The V gene is TRBV19, the J gene TRBJ1-1; no clear D. The V gene's germline CDR1 is LNHDA and CDR2 SQIVND (reference sequence). The CDR3 spans 13 residues. V lost 4 bases and J lost 3, with 9 bases in between. The CDR3 protein is CASSTYRDTEAFF. The CDR3 coding sequence is TGTGCCAGTAGTACCTACCGGGACACTGAAGCTTTCTTT.

The CDR3 sequence: CASSLDDRSLLWGYTF. In DNA, the CDR3 is TGTGCCAGCAGTTTGGATGACAGGAGCCTCCTGTGGGGCTACACCTTC. The chain joins TRBV28 to TRBJ1-2; a weak D match, TRBD1 (6 bases). The CDR3 length is 16 residues. Between the trimmed V and J ends, which lost 3 bases and 8 bases, there was a span of 22 bases. Germline assignment: CDR1 MDHEN and CDR2 SYDVKM.

The rearrangement uses TRBV2 and TRBJ2-1; TRBD2 might be the D (6 bases). Germline V gene lookup returns CDR1 SNHLY and CDR2 FYNNEI. This CDR3 contains 16 residues. V shed 5 bases and J shed 0 bases, with 14 bases lying between them. CDR3 sequence: CASSWDFRSSYNEQFF. DNA for the CDR3: TGTGCCAGCAGTTGGGACTTCCGAAGCTCCTACAATGAGCAGTTCTTC.

The DNA of the CDR3 is TGTGCCAGCAGCTTGGGCGACAGAGATGGTGGCTACACCTTC. This sequence encodes CASSLGDRDGGYTF. The chain has TRBV7-2 and TRBJ1-2; possible D gene TRBD1, 5 bases. Germline-derived CDR1 and CDR2 are SGHTA and FQGNSA. V lost 3 bases and J 7 bases, leaving 15 bases between the germline ends. CDR3 length equals 14 residues. The variable domain in full, completed from reference TRBV7-2 and TRBJ1-2, reads GAGVSQSPSNKVTEKGKDVELRCDPISGHTALYWYRQSLGQGLEFLIYFQGNSAPDKSGLPSDRFSAERTGGSVSTLTIQRTQQEDSAVYLCASSLGDRDGGYTFGSGTRLTVV.

This chain connects TRBV30 to TRBJ2-3; TRBD2 matches 7 bases. The CDR3 covers 16 residues. CDR1 and CDR2 (germline): GTSNPN, SVGIG (reference sequence). V lost 2 bases, J lost 4 bases, and 12 bases stayed unmatched. CDR3 DNA sequence: TGTGCCTGGAGTTCATTAGGGAGGGGAGGGTCAGATACGCAGTATTTT. Translating gives CAWSSLGRGGSDTQYF.

The chain uses TRBV2 and TRBJ1-4; D not resolved. CDR1 SNHLY and CDR2 FYNNEI come from the germline V gene. The length of the CDR3 is 15 residues. V was pared by 2 bases and J by 4 bases, with 11 bases between. The CDR3 loop is CASSETLLSNEKLFF. The DNA for the CDR3 is TGTGCCAGCAGTGAAACGTTATTGAGTAATGAAAAACTGTTTTTT.

DNA of the CDR3: TGTGCCAGCAGCCCAGCCCTTTCCTACGAGCAGTACTTC. Translated: CASSPALSYEQYF. The chain links TRBV6-2 or TRBV6-3 to TRBJ2-7; D gene unclear. Looked up from germline, CDR1 is MNHEY and CDR2 is SVGEGT. This CDR3 contains 13 residues. V shed 6 bases and J shed 1 base, with 10 bases lying between them.

The chain couples TRBV28 to TRBJ1-1; 8 bases match TRBD1. Germline V gene data show CDR1 as MDHEN and CDR2 as SYDVKM. V lost 6 bases and J lost 0; bases outside the gene matches: 3. CDR3 length equals 14 residues. The CDR3 coding sequence is TGTGCCAGCAGCGGGGACAGGTTGAACACTGAAGCTTTCTTT. Its protein is CASSGDRLNTEAFF.

This clone was seen once. The rearrangement uses TRBV24-1 and TRBJ2-3; D may be TRBD2 (6 bases). V lost 3 bases and J lost 0, with 6 bases in between. The CDR3 covers 14 residues. CDR1 and CDR2 from the germline V gene are KGHDR and SFDVKD. CDR3 sequence: CATSDGTSTDTQYF. The CDR3 DNA reads TGTGCCACCAGTGATGGGACTAGCACAGATACGCAGTATTTT.

This clone occurred once. The chain links TRBV7-9 to TRBJ2-1; 10 nucleotides line up with TRBD2. J was trimmed by 1 base and V by 5 bases; bases with no gene match: 8. The CDR3 is made up of 17 amino acids. Germline loops: CDR1 SEHNR, CDR2 FQNEAQ (reference sequence). The CDR3 DNA reads TGTGCCAGCAGCGGAGGGGTAGCGGGGGGATCCTACAATGAGCAGTTCTTC. As protein: CASSGGVAGGSYNEQFF.

This chain uses TRBV19 with TRBJ2-2, with 11 bases identical to TRBD1. This CDR3 is 15 amino acids long. CDR1 LNHDA and CDR2 SQIVND come from the germline V gene (reference sequence). V lost 6 bases and J lost 5; bases outside the gene matches: 5. The CDR3: CASSLGQGGTGELFF. In DNA, the CDR3 is TGTGCCAGTAGCCTGGGACAGGGGGGAACCGGGGAGCTGTTTTTT.

CDR3 coding DNA: TGTGCCAGCTCACCAGGGACAGAAAGTTATGGCTACACCTTC. This sequence encodes CASSPGTESYGYTF. The rearrangement links TRBV18 to TRBJ1-2; 7 nucleotides line up with TRBD1. The CDR3 length is 14 residues. Germline V gives CDR1 KGHSH, CDR2 LQKENI. V shed 2 bases, J shed 5 bases, and the junction held 5 bases outside the gene matches. Filled out from reference TRBV18 and TRBJ1-2, the complete variable domain reads NAGVMQNPRHLVRRRGQEARLRCSPMKGHSHVYWYRQLPEEGLKFMVYLQKENIIDESGMPKERFSAEFPKEGPSILRIQQVVRGDSAAYFCASSPGTESYGYTFGSGTRLTVV.